Below, 23 T cell receptor beta chains from the same sample are listed, as sequenced in a study of prognosis after radiotherapy for stage I lung cancer (dated by TCRdb to about 2021). For sequencing, an Illumina HiSeq 3000 was employed. Two rounds of multiplex PCR were performed to amplify the TCR beta CDR3 region from genomic DNA. The first PCR round used primers specific to each TRBV and TRBJ gene, and the primer sequences were filed in Chinese patent CN105087789A. TCRdb reanalyzed the raw reads on its own, using fastp at Q25 for trimming and MiXCR for clone calling, and kept in-frame beta chains. Rows with one shared CDR3 protein collapse into an entry with the most common genes and DNA. This sample has around 29,000 distinct CDR3 sequences in its table, and 35% to 55% of those were observed once. Clones ranked in the top ten supply about 15% of the sample. The sample was PBMCs, taken before or after stereotactic body radiation therapy (not recorded which). All receptors derive from a donor aged 50 or older with non-small cell lung cancer.

This clonotype was seen ten or more times. The rearrangement joins TRBV2 to TRBJ2-3; D gene uncertain. The CDR3 is made up of 12 amino acids. Looked up from germline, CDR1 is SNHLY and CDR2 is FYNNEI. V lost 9 bases, J lost 2 bases, and 9 bases lay in between. The CDR3 here is CASLGFTDTQYF. CDR3 sequence (DNA): TGTGCCAGTTTAGGGTTCACAGATACGCAGTATTTT.

This clonotype was counted between two and nine times. It may be a read error: a sequence one base away is much more abundant. The rearrangement joins TRBV5-6 to TRBJ1-4; perhaps TRBD1 as D (6 bases). V was shortened by 3 bases and J by 7 bases, with 13 bases between the two germline ends. Germline assignment: CDR1 SGHDT and CDR2 YYEEEE. CDR3 size: 14 residues. Here the CDR3 reads CASSWTAGSEKLFF. The CDR3 coding sequence is TGTGCCAGCAGCTGGACAGCGGGCAGTGAAAAACTGTTTTTT.

This clonotype came up many times. V is TRBV27 and J is TRBJ1-4; tentative D call: TRBD1 (6 bases). Trimming stripped 3 bases from V and 8 bases from J, with 16 bases between. Germline-derived CDR1 and CDR2 are MNHEY and SMNVEV (reference sequence). The CDR3 totals 15 residues. CDR3 nucleotides: TGTGCCAGCAGTTTGGTCGGGACAATACGCGAAAAACTGTTTTTT. It yields the protein CASSLVGTIREKLFF.

The table lists this clonotype with many counts. V gene TRBV27 combines with J gene TRBJ1-1; no clear D gene. This CDR3 spans 14 amino acids. V was clipped by 5 bases and J by 2 bases, with 12 bases between them. Germline V gene data show CDR1 as MNHEY and CDR2 as SMNVEV (reference sequence). CDR3 DNA: TGTGCCAGCAGTGTAGTTGGAGCTAACACTGAAGCTTTCTTT. Protein: CASSVVGANTEAFF.

Many counts were recorded for this clonotype. The rearrangement links TRBV16 to TRBJ1-1; unclear D gene. The germline CDR1 and CDR2 sequences are KGHSY and FQNENV. V lost 2 bases and J 0 bases, leaving 13 bases between the germline ends. The CDR3 runs 16 residues. The CDR3 DNA sequence: TGTGCCAGCAGCCAACGGTCAGAGTTAATGAACACTGAAGCTTTCTTT. Amino acids: CASSQRSELMNTEAFF.

The chain recombines TRBV6-2 or TRBV6-3 with TRBJ1-2; no firm D call. Trimming removed 0 bases at V and 7 bases at J, with 9 bases between. Germline V lookup: CDR1 MNHEY, CDR2 SVGEGT. This CDR3 is built from 13 residues. The CDR3 reads CASSYSCTAGYTF. DNA of the CDR3: TGTGCCAGCAGTTACTCGTGTACAGCTGGCTACACCTTC.

This clonotype was observed at least ten times. The J gene is TRBJ2-1, the V gene TRBV2; D uncertain. The CDR3 totals 13 residues. V dropped 10 bases and J dropped 0 bases, with 10 bases sitting between them. In germline, CDR1 is SNHLY, CDR2 FYNNEI. As DNA, the CDR3 is TGTGCCAATCAGAAGAGCTCCTACAATGAGCAGTTCTTC. Translating gives CANQKSSYNEQFF.

This clonotype occurred many times. The V call is TRBV18, the J call TRBJ1-2, with TRBD1 identical over 7 bases. The CDR3 sequence is 14 residues long. V shed 3 bases and J 6 bases; nucleotides not matched to a gene: 7. The V gene's germline CDR1 is KGHSH and CDR2 LQKENI. The CDR3, as DNA: TGTGCCAGCTCACCGTCGACAGGGTTCAATGGCTACACCTTC. Its protein is CASSPSTGFNGYTF.

Notes on this clonotype: One end of the junction is discordant with germline, which a read error may explain. V gene TRBV27 combines with J gene TRBJ2-2; perhaps D is TRBD1 or TRBD2 (5 bases each). Germline CDR1 and CDR2: MNHEY and SMNVEV (reference sequence). The CDR3 length is 15 residues. The CDR3 coding sequence is TGTGCCAGCAGTTTAGACAGCCTCGGGTCCTGGGAGCTTTTTTTT. Translation: CASSLDSLGSWELFF.

The table lists this clonotype with a count of one. The V call is TRBV20-1, the J call TRBJ2-7; D perhaps matches TRBD1 (6 bases). Germline loops: CDR1 DFQATT, CDR2 SNEGSKA (reference sequence). This CDR3 has 14 amino acids. V was cut by 0 bases and J by 2 bases, with 11 bases left in between. The CDR3 spells CSARDLDRPYEQYF. The CDR3 bases are TGCAGTGCTAGAGATTTAGACAGGCCCTACGAGCAGTACTTC.

CDR3 coding DNA: TGTGCCAGTACGAAAGGAGCTTTGATCTCTGGGGCCAACGTCCTGACTTTC. Amino acids: CASTKGALISGANVLTF. V gene TRBV19 combines with J gene TRBJ2-6; the D is unclear. The germline V gene has CDR1 LNHDA and CDR2 SQIVND (reference sequence). Trimming stripped 7 bases from V and 0 bases from J, with 16 bases between. This CDR3 has 17 amino acids.

This clonotype was seen ten or more times. The chain couples TRBV19 to TRBJ2-6, with TRBD1 matching 9 bases. The CDR3 runs 17 residues. Germline trimming cut 6 bases from V and 1 base from J; bases unmatched to any gene: 7. Germline CDR1 is LNHDA and CDR2 is SQIVND (reference sequence). The CDR3 here is CASSWGTGTSGANVLTF. The CDR3 bases are TGTGCCAGTAGCTGGGGGACAGGGACTTCTGGGGCCAACGTCCTGACTTTC. Complete variable domain (other parts from reference TRBV19 and TRBJ2-6): DGGITQSPKYLFRKEGQNVTLSCEQNLNHDAMYWYRQDPGQGLRLIYYSQIVNDFQKGDIAEGYSVSREKKESFPLTVTSAQKNPTAFYLCASSWGTGTSGANVLTFGAGSRLTVL.

Concerning this clonotype: A far larger clone is just one base off, so this is likely a read error. The genes are TRBV7-2 and TRBJ2-1; D uncertain. The germline V gene encodes CDR1 SGHTA and CDR2 FQGNSA. V lost 5 bases and J 7 bases, leaving 9 bases between the germline ends. This CDR3 region has 12 residues. In DNA, the CDR3 is TGTGCCAGCAGCGCGACATGGAATGAGCAGTTCTTC. It is translated as CASSATWNEQFF.

This clonotype was detected ten times or more. The V gene is TRBV5-6, the J gene TRBJ2-1; 12 bases line up with TRBD2. Germline values: CDR1 SGHDT, CDR2 YYEEEE. The CDR3 contains 16 residues. V lost 0 bases and J lost 9; bases outside the gene matches: 7. In DNA, the CDR3 is TGTGCCAGCAGCTTGGTAACACTAGCGGGAGGCGGTGAGCAGTTCTTC. Protein: CASSLVTLAGGGEQFF. Complete variable domain (other parts from reference TRBV5-6 and TRBJ2-1): DAGVTQSPTHLIKTRGQQVTLRCSPKSGHDTVSWYQQALGQGPQFIFQYYEEEERQRGNFPDRFSGHQFPNYSSELNVNALLLGDSALYLCASSLVTLAGGGEQFFGPGTRLTVL.

This clonotype was detected many times. The chain uses TRBV19 and TRBJ2-2, with 7 bases identical to TRBD1. V lost 10 bases to trimming and J lost 6 bases; unmatched junction nucleotides: 5. The CDR3 totals 12 residues. Germline CDR1 and CDR2: LNHDA and SQIVND (reference sequence). CDR3 sequence reads: CATNTGAGELFF. The CDR3 bases are TGTGCCACCAATACAGGGGCCGGGGAGCTGTTTTTT.

This clonotype was found many times. The J gene is TRBJ2-3, the V gene TRBV7-2, with 8 bases matching TRBD2. The CDR3 has 16 amino acids. The V gene's germline CDR1 is SGHTA and CDR2 FQGNSA. The junction had 10 bases not matched to a gene; V was cut back by 5 bases and J by 3 bases. CDR3 region: CASSPGRLAGTDTQYF. DNA of the CDR3: TGTGCCAGCAGCCCTGGCAGATTAGCGGGGACAGATACGCAGTATTTT. Full variable domain (outside the CDR3, taken from reference TRBV7-2 and TRBJ2-3): GAGVSQSPSNKVTEKGKDVELRCDPISGHTALYWYRQSLGQGLEFLIYFQGNSAPDKSGLPSDRFSAERTGGSVSTLTIQRTQQEDSAVYLCASSPGRLAGTDTQYFGPGTRLTVL.

Concerning this clonotype: A much larger clone is a single base away; this may be a read error. The J gene is TRBJ2-1, the V gene TRBV4-1; no definite D call. The ends were cut back, 3 bases at V and 8 bases at J, with 20 bases in the middle. CDR1 is MGHRA, CDR2 YSYEKL, per germline. This CDR3 contains 16 residues. The CDR3 DNA reads as TGCGCCAGCAGCCACCCTACCGCCTTAGGGCTCGATGAGCAGTTCTTC. It yields the protein CASSHPTALGLDEQFF.

The V and J genes are TRBV6-1 and TRBJ1-6, with D perhaps matching TRBD1 (5 bases). The CDR3 totals 14 residues. V was cut by 6 bases and J by 3 bases, with 9 bases left in between. Germline V gives CDR1 MNHNS, CDR2 SASEGT. CDR3 DNA: TGTGCCAGCAGACCGACAGTCTATAATTCACCCCTCCACTTT. Translation gives CASRPTVYNSPLHF.

The chain employs TRBV2 and TRBJ2-7; no clear D gene. There are 11 residues in the CDR3. Trimming took off 5 bases at V and 6 bases at J, with 8 bases between the two ends. CDR1 is SNHLY, CDR2 FYNNEI, per germline. CDR3: CASSSQSEQYF. The CDR3 bases are TGTGCCAGCAGTTCTCAGAGCGAGCAGTACTTC.

This clonotype was counted at least ten times. This sequence joins TRBV20-1 and TRBJ2-5, with D tentatively TRBD2 (7 bases). V lost 5 bases, J lost 5 bases, and 18 bases lay in between. Germline V CDR1 and CDR2: DFQATT, SNEGSKA (reference sequence). The CDR3 length is 14 residues. The DNA for the CDR3 is TGCAGTGCTTTGGGGGGAGGGGGGCGGGAGACCCAGTACTTC. This gives the protein CSALGGGGRETQYF.

This clonotype was seen just once. This likely stems from a read error, as it lies one base from a far larger clone. V gene TRBV6-9 combines with J gene TRBJ1-1; D is ambiguous. The CDR3 runs to 15 residues. Looked up from germline, CDR1 is MNHGY and CDR2 is SVAAGI. V was clipped by 3 bases and J by 1 base, with 12 bases between them. CDR3 sequence reads: CASSYSTRWNTEAFF. In DNA, the CDR3 is TGTGCCAGCAGTTACTCTACAAGATGGAACACTGAAGCTTTCTTT.

The chain combines TRBV4-2 with TRBJ1-3, with D hard to call. This CDR3 region has 13 residues. Germline V CDR1 and CDR2: LGHNA, YNFKEQ. Trimming stripped 0 bases from V and 4 bases from J, with 4 bases between. The CDR3 region has the DNA TGTGCCAGCAGCCAAGACGACGGAAACACCATATATTTT. This translates into CASSQDDGNTIYF.

This clonotype was found many times. V and J are TRBV3-1 and TRBJ2-3; the match to TRBD2 covers 11 bases. The CDR3 runs 16 residues. The V segment lost 2 bases and the J segment 4 bases; nucleotides outside the gene matches: 5. Germline V gene sequence: CDR1 LGHDT, CDR2 YNNKEL (reference sequence). The CDR3 DNA sequence: TGTGCCAGCAGCCAATGGCTAGCGGGGGGACCAGATACGCAGTATTTT. Its protein product is CASSQWLAGGPDTQYF.